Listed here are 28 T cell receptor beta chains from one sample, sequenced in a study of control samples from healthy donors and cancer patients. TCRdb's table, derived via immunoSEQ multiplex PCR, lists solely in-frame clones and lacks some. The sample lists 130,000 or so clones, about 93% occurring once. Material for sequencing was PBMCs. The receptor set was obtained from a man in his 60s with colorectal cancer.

CDR3 in amino acids: CATSREGETTEAFF. CDR3 bases: TGTGCCACCAGCAGAGAGGGGGAAACCACTGAAGCTTTCTTT. J is TRBJ1-1 and V is TRBV15; weak D call: TRBD1 (5 bases). This CDR3 region has 14 residues. V lost 0 bases and J 4 bases, leaving 9 bases between the germline ends. Germline V gene lookup returns CDR1 LNHNV and CDR2 YYDKDF (reference sequence). The variable domain in full, with the rest retrieved from reference TRBV15 and TRBJ1-1, is DAMVIQNPRYQVTQFGKPVTLSCSQTLNHNVMYWYQQKSSQAPKLLFHYYDKDFNNEADTPDNFQSRRPNTSFCFLDIRSPGLGDTAMYLCATSREGETTEAFFGQGTRLTVV.

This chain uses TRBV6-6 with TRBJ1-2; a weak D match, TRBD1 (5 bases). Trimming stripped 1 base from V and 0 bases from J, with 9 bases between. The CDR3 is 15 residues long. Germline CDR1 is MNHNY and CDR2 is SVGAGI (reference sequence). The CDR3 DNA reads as TGTGCCAGCAGTTACTACAGGTTATCTAACTATGGCTACACCTTC. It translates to CASSYYRLSNYGYTF.

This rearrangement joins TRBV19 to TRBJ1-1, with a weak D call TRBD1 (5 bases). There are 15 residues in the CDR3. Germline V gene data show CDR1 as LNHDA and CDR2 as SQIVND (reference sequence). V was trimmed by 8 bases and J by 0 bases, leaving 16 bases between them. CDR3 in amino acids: CASSESGPLNTEAFF. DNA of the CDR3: TGTGCCAGTTCTGAATCGGGACCGTTGAACACTGAAGCTTTCTTT. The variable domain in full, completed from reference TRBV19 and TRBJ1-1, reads DGGITQSPKYLFRKEGQNVTLSCEQNLNHDAMYWYRQDPGQGLRLIYYSQIVNDFQKGDIAEGYSVSREKKESFPLTVTSAQKNPTAFYLCASSESGPLNTEAFFGQGTRLTVV.

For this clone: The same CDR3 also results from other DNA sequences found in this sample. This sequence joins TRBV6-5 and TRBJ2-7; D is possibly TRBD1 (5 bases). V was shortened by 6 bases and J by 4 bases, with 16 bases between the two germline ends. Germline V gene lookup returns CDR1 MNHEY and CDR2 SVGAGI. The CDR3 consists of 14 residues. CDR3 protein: CASRPGQGRYEQYF. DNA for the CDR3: TGTGCCAGCAGGCCTGGTCAGGGAAGGTACGAGCAGTACTTC.

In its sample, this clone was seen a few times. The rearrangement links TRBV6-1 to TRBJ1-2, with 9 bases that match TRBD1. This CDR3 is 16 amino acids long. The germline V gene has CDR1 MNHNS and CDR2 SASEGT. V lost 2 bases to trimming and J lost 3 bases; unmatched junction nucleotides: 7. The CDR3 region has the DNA TGTGCCAGCAGTGAAAGGGACAGGGCCTTGTACTATGGCTACACCTTC. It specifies CASSERDRALYYGYTF.

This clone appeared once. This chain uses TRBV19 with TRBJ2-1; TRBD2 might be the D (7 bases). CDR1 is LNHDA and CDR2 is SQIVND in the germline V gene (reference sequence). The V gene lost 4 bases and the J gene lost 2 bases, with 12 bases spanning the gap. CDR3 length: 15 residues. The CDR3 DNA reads TGTGCCAGTAGTAGGGAGGGGGGCCCCTACAATGAGCAGTTCTTC. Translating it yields CASSREGGPYNEQFF.

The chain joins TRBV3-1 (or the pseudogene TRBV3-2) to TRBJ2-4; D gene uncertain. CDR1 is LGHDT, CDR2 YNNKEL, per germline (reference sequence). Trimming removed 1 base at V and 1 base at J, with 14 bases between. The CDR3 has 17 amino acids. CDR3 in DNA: TGTGCCAGCAGCCAAGTGCCCCCGACTGTGGCCAAAAACATTCAGTACTTC. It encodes CASSQVPPTVAKNIQYF.

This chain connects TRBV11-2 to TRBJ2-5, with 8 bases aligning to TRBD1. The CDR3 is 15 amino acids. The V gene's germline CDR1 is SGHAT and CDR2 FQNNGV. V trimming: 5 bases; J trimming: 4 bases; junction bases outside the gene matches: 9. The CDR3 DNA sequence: TGTGCCAGCAGCGCCTGGACAGGGTTTAGAGAGACCCAGTACTTC. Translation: CASSAWTGFRETQYF. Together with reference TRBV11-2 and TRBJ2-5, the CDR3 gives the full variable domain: EAGVAQSPRYKIIEKRQSVAFWCNPISGHATLYWYQQILGQGPKLLIQFQNNGVVDDSQLPKDRFSAERLKGVDSTLKIQPAKLEDSAVYLCASSAWTGFRETQYFGPGTRLLVL.

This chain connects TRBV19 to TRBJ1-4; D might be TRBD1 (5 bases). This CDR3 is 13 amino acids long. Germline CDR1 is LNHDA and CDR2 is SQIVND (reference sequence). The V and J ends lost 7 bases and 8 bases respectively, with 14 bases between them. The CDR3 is CASKPQGNEKLFF. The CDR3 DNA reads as TGTGCCAGTAAGCCCCAGGGAAACGAAAAACTGTTTTTT.

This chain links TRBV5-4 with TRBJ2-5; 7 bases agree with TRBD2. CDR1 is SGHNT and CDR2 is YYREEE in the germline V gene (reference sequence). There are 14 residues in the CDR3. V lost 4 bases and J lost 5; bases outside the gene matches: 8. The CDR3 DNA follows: TGTGCCAGCAGCCTGAAACTAGCGACGGAGACCCAGTACTTC. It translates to CASSLKLATETQYF.

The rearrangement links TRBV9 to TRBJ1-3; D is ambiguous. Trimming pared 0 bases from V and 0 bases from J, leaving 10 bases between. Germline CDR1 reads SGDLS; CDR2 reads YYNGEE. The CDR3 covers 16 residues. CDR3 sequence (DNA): TGTGCCAGCAGCGTAGAATCGGGCTTCTCTGGAAACACCATATATTTT. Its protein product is CASSVESGFSGNTIYF.

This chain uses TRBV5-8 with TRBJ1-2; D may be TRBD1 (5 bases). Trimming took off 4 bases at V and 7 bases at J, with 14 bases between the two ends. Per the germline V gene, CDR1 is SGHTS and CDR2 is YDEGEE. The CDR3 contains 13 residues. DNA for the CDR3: TGTGCCAGCAGCCAGCCGGGGGGAGGTGGCTACACCTTC. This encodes CASSQPGGGGYTF.

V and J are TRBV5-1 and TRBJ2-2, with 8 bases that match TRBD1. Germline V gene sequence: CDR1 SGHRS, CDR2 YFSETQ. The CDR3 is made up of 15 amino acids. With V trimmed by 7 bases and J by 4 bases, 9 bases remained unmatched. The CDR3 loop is CASHGQGHLTGELFF. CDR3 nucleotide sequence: TGCGCCAGCCATGGACAGGGACACCTCACCGGGGAGCTGTTTTTT.

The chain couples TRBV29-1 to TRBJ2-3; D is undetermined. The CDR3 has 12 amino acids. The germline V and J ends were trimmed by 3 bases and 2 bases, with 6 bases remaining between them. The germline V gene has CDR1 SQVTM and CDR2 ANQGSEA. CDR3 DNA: TGCAGCGTTGAGGAGACCACAGATACGCAGTATTTT. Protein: CSVEETTDTQYF.

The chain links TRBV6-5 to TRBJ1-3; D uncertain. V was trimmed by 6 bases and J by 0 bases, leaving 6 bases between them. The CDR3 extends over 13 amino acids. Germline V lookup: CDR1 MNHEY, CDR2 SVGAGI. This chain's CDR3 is CASRQTSGNTIYF. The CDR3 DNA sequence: TGTGCCAGCAGACAGACCTCTGGAAACACCATATATTTT.

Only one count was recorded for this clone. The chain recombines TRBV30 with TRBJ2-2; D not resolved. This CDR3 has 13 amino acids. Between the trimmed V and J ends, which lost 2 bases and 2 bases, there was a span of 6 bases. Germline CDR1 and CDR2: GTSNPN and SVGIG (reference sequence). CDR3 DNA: TGTGCCTGGAGTCAGGCTAACACCGGGGAGCTGTTTTTT. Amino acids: CAWSQANTGELFF.

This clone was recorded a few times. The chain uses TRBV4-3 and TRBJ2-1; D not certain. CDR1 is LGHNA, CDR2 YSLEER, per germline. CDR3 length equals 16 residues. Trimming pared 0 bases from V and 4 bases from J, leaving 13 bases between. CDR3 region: CASSQDRLGLYNEQFF. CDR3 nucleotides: TGCGCCAGCAGCCAAGATCGCCTAGGGCTTTACAATGAGCAGTTCTTC.

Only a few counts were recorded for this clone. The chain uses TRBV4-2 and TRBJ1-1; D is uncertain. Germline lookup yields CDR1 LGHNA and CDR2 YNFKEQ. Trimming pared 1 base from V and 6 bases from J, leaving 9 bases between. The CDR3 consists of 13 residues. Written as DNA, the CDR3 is TGTGCCAGCAGCCAAGTGGCACGCCCTGAAGCTTTCTTT. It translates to CASSQVARPEAFF.

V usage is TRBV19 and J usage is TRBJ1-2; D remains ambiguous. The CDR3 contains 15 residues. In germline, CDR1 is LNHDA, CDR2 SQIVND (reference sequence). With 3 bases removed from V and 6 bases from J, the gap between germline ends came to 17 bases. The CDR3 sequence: CASSIIAPVNNGYTF. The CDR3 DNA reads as TGTGCCAGTAGTATCATTGCCCCCGTAAACAATGGCTACACCTTC.

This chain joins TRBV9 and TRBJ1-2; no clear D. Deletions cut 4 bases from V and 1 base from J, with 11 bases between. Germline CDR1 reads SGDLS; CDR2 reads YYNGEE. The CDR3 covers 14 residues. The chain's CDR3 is CASSPPTGNYGYTF. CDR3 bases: TGTGCCAGCAGCCCTCCTACGGGTAACTATGGCTACACCTTC.

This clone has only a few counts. CDR3 protein: CASSYSTLATYEQYF. The CDR3, as DNA: TGTGCCAGCAGTTACTCGACGTTAGCCACCTACGAGCAGTACTTC. The gene calls are TRBV6-2 or TRBV6-3 and TRBJ2-7; the D is unclear. V was cut by 0 bases and J by 2 bases, with 11 bases left in between. CDR3 size: 15 residues. Germline V gives CDR1 MNHEY, CDR2 SVGEGT.

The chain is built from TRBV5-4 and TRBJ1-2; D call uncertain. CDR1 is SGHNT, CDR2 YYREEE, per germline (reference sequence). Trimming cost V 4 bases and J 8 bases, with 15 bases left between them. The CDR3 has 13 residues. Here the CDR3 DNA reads TGTGCCAGCAGCCTACAGAATCCGGGCGGCTACACCTTC. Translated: CASSLQNPGGYTF. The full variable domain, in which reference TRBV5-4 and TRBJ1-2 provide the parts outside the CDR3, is ETGVTQSPTHLIKTRGQQVTLRCSSQSGHNTVSWYQQALGQGPQFIFQYYREEENGRGNFPPRFSGLQFPNYSSELNVNALELDDSALYLCASSLQNPGGYTFGSGTRLTVV.

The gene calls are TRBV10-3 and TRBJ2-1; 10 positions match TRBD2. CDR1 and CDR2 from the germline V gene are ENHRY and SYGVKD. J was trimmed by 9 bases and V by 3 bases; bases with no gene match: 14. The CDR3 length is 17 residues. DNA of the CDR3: TGTGCCATCAGTGAAGGGGCTAGCGGGGGCCTACCCGGTGAGCAGTTCTTC. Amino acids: CAISEGASGGLPGEQFF.

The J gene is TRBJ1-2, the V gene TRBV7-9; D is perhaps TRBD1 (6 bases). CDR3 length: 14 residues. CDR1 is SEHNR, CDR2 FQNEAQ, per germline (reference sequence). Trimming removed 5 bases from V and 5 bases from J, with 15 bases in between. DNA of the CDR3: TGTGCCAGCAGCCTCCGACAGGCTATTTATGGCTACACCTTC. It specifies CASSLRQAIYGYTF.

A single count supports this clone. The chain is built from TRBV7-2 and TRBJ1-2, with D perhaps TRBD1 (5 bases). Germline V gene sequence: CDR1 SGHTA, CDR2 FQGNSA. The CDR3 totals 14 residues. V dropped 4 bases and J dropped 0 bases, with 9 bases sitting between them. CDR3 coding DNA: TGTGCCAGCAGCTCAGACAGTACTAACTATGGCTACACCTTC. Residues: CASSSDSTNYGYTF. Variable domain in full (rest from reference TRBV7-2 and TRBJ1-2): GAGVSQSPSNKVTEKGKDVELRCDPISGHTALYWYRQSLGQGLEFLIYFQGNSAPDKSGLPSDRFSAERTGGSVSTLTIQRTQQEDSAVYLCASSSDSTNYGYTFGSGTRLTVV.

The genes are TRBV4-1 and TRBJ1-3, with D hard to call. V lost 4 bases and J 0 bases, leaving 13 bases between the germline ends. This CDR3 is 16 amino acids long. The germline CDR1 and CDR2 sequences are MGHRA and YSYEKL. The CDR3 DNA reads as TGCGCCAGCAGCCGAGCGGACGTGAACTCTGGAAACACCATATATTTT. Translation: CASSRADVNSGNTIYF.

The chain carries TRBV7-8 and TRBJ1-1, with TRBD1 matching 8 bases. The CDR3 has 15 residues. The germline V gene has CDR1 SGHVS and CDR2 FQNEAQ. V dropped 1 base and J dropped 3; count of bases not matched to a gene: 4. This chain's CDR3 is CASSLGYRGDTEAFF. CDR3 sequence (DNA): TGTGCCAGCAGCTTAGGTTACAGGGGGGACACTGAAGCTTTCTTT.

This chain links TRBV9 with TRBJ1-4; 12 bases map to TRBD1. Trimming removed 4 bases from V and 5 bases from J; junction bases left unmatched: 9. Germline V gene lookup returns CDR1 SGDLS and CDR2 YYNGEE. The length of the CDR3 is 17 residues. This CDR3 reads CASSPRRGQGANEKLFF. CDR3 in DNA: TGTGCCAGCAGCCCAAGGAGGGGACAGGGGGCGAATGAAAAACTGTTTTTT.